The 23 T cell receptor beta chains reported below all come from one sample, sequenced in a study of T-cell memory formation after mild COVID-19. One entry per CDR3 protein, called by TCRdb with MiXCR from the 5' RACE reads. The sample lists approximately 400,000 distinct CDR3 sequences, 20% to 30% occurring once. Material: PBMCs or a T cell subset sorted from them (not recorded which). Receptors originate from an adult woman who had mild COVID-19 (a few samples of this study predate the infection). Cell type and time point are not known.

The J gene is TRBJ2-3, the V gene TRBV18, with no clear D. The CDR3 contains 16 residues. Trimming stripped 4 bases from V and 2 bases from J, with 16 bases between. The germline V gene has CDR1 KGHSH and CDR2 LQKENI. CDR3 region: CASSLEKGRVTDTQYF. The CDR3 DNA reads TGTGCCAGCTCACTCGAGAAGGGCCGGGTCACAGATACGCAGTATTTT. Full variable domain (missing parts from reference TRBV18 and TRBJ2-3): NAGVMQNPRHLVRRRGQEARLRCSPMKGHSHVYWYRQLPEEGLKFMVYLQKENIIDESGMPKERFSAEFPKEGPSILRIQQVVRGDSAAYFCASSLEKGRVTDTQYFGPGTRLTVL.

J is TRBJ1-1 and V is TRBV12-3 or TRBV12-4, with D perhaps TRBD1 (5 bases). This CDR3 is built from 14 residues. The V end was cut by 3 bases, the J end by 4 bases, with 12 bases between. CDR3 in DNA: TGTGCCAGCAGTTTGCAGGCGGGGGGCACTGAAGCTTTCTTT. Translation: CASSLQAGGTEAFF.

This clonotype was observed a handful of times. The rearrangement links TRBV3-1 to TRBJ2-4, with D possibly being TRBD2 (5 bases). The V and J ends lost 2 bases and 0 bases respectively, with 8 bases between them. This CDR3 spans 15 amino acids. Germline assignment: CDR1 LGHDT and CDR2 YNNKEL (reference sequence). CDR3 region: CASSQPGLAKNIQYF. CDR3 in DNA: TGTGCCAGCAGCCAACCGGGGTTAGCCAAAAACATTCAGTACTTC.

The genes are TRBV7-9 and TRBJ2-5, with 7 bases identical to TRBD1. The junction had 10 bases not matched to a gene; V was cut back by 4 bases and J by 2 bases. The length of the CDR3 is 16 residues. Germline CDR1 reads SEHNR; CDR2 reads FQNEAQ (reference sequence). CDR3 in DNA: TGTGCCAGCAGCTCTGGACAGGCTCCTATTCAAGAGACCCAGTACTTC. The encoded protein is CASSSGQAPIQETQYF.

This sequence joins TRBV3-1 and TRBJ1-1, with a possible D match to TRBD1 (6 bases). The CDR3 has 15 residues. Per germline, CDR1 LGHDT and CDR2 YNNKEL (reference sequence). The V end lost 2 bases, the J end lost 5 bases, and 15 bases lay between the germline ends. The CDR3 DNA reads TGTGCCAGCAGCCAACTACAGGGTTTTGGGACTGAAGCTTTCTTT. Protein sequence: CASSQLQGFGTEAFF.

This clonotype is a singleton in its sample. This sequence joins TRBV6-5 and TRBJ1-1; 7 nucleotides align to TRBD1. Germline CDR1 and CDR2: MNHEY and SVGAGI. The CDR3 runs to 15 residues. Trimming removed 4 bases from V and 1 base from J; junction bases left unmatched: 6. The CDR3 loop reads CASSFSGTENTEAFF. CDR3 coding DNA: TGTGCCAGCAGTTTTTCCGGGACAGAGAACACTGAAGCTTTCTTT.

A word on this clonotype: One end of the junction varies from germline; a read error may be responsible. The chain combines TRBV5-8 with TRBJ2-3, with 11 positions matching TRBD1. The CDR3 extends over 12 amino acids. Germline CDR1 reads SGHTS; CDR2 reads YDEGEE. CDR3 coding DNA: TGTGCCAGCAGCTTGGGGGACAGGGGGGGACCGTTT. Translating it yields CASSLGDRGGPF.

This clonotype was recorded a few times. The gene calls are TRBV20-1 and TRBJ1-2; D unresolved. V was clipped by 3 bases and J by 4 bases, with 12 bases between them. There are 13 residues in the CDR3. Germline assignment: CDR1 DFQATT and CDR2 SNEGSKA (reference sequence). CDR3 nucleotide sequence: TGCAGTGCTAGGTCCCCCCTGCGCTATGGCTACACCTTC. This gives the protein CSARSPLRYGYTF.

The chain uses TRBV7-7 and TRBJ1-3; D gene ambiguous. The length of the CDR3 is 15 residues. CDR1 SSHAT and CDR2 FNYEAQ come from the germline V gene (reference sequence). V was pared by 5 bases and J by 4 bases, with 15 bases between. The CDR3 nucleotides are TGTGCCAGCAGCGCTAGTAGCGTCGCCGGAAACACCATATATTTT. It specifies CASSASSVAGNTIYF.

This clonotype occurred a few times. The V and J genes are TRBV7-3 and TRBJ2-2; the D call may be TRBD1 or TRBD2 (5 bases each). The CDR3 extends over 14 amino acids. Germline CDR1 and CDR2: SGHTA and FQGTGA. Trimming removed 8 bases at V and 4 bases at J, with 14 bases between. This CDR3 reads CASSGGAFTGELFF. As DNA, the CDR3 is TGTGCCAGCTCTGGGGGTGCCTTCACCGGGGAGCTGTTTTTT.

This clonotype was detected a few times. The V call is TRBV12-3 or TRBV12-4, the J call TRBJ1-1; possible D gene TRBD1, 5 bases. V lost 1 base and J 14 bases, leaving 11 bases between the germline ends. This CDR3 spans 11 amino acids. Here the CDR3 reads CASSLGPRGFF. As DNA, the CDR3 is TGTGCCAGCAGTTTAGGACCCCGGGGGTTCTTT.

This clonotype showed up just a few times. The rearrangement uses TRBV7-9 and TRBJ2-3; D ambiguous. The CDR3 contains 12 residues. Trimming shortened V by 5 bases and J by 7 bases, and 10 bases separated the two germline ends. The germline V gene encodes CDR1 SEHNR and CDR2 FQNEAQ (reference sequence). DNA of the CDR3: TGTGCCAGCAGCGTTGAAGCACATACGCAGTATTTT. Translated: CASSVEAHTQYF.

DNA of the CDR3: TGTGCCAGCAACGACAATGAGCAGTTCTTC. Translating it yields CASNDNEQFF. The genes are TRBV5-5 and TRBJ2-1; D unclear. V lost 6 bases to trimming and J lost 5 bases, with 3 bases between them. This CDR3 is built from 10 residues. Germline loops: CDR1 SGHKS, CDR2 YYEKEE (reference sequence). The whole variable domain, remainder taken from reference TRBV5-5 and TRBJ2-1, is DAGVTQSPTHLIKTRGQQVTLRCSPISGHKSVSWYQQVLGQGPQFIFQYYEKEERGRGNFPDRFSARQFPNYSSELNVNALLLGDSALYLCASNDNEQFFGPGTRLTVL.

The V and J genes are TRBV12-3 or TRBV12-4 and TRBJ2-3, with 9 bases matching TRBD1. The CDR3 runs 15 residues. J lost 2 bases, V lost 3 bases, and 3 bases had no gene match. The CDR3 region has the DNA TGTGCCAGCAGTTTCGGGGACAGGGCCACAGATACGCAGTATTTT. It yields the protein CASSFGDRATDTQYF.

The chain uses TRBV12-3 or TRBV12-4 and TRBJ1-2; possible D gene TRBD1, 5 bases. The CDR3 is 13 amino acids. Trimming cost V 6 bases and J 5 bases, with 13 bases left between them. CDR3 bases: TGTGCCAGCAGACCTGACAGTGGGTATGGCTACACCTTC. Protein: CASRPDSGYGYTF.

This clonotype was observed a few times. The V and J genes are TRBV11-2 and TRBJ2-6, with D perhaps given as TRBD1 or TRBD2 (5 bases each). V was shortened by 4 bases and J by 9 bases, with 10 bases between the two germline ends. Germline V CDR1 and CDR2: SGHAT, FQNNGV. The CDR3 has 13 amino acids. The CDR3 coding sequence is TGTGCCAGCAGCTCCGAGGGGCGCAACGTCCTGACTTTC. Protein sequence: CASSSEGRNVLTF.

V gene TRBV2 combines with J gene TRBJ2-1, with 12 bases aligning to TRBD2. With 9 bases clipped from V and 0 bases from J, the junction kept 3 bases outside the gene matches. The germline V gene encodes CDR1 SNHLY and CDR2 FYNNEI. The CDR3 contains 15 residues. CDR3 in DNA: TGTGCCAGGACTAGCGGGAGAGGCTCCTACAATGAGCAGTTCTTC. This translates into CARTSGRGSYNEQFF. Variable domain in full (rest from reference TRBV2 and TRBJ2-1): EPEVTQTPSHQVTQMGQEVILRCVPISNHLYFYWYRQILGQKVEFLVSFYNNEISEKSEIFDDQFSVERPDGSNFTLKIRSTKLEDSAMYFCARTSGRGSYNEQFFGPGTRLTVL.

The V call is TRBV29-1, the J call TRBJ2-1; D call uncertain. Trimming took off 3 bases at V and 14 bases at J, with 11 bases between the two ends. Germline lookup yields CDR1 SQVTM and CDR2 ANQGSEA. This CDR3 has 10 residues. In DNA form, the CDR3 reads TGCAGCGTTGAGCTGGGGAAAGAGTTCTTC. This gives the protein CSVELGKEFF.

In its sample, this clonotype was seen a few times. The V call is TRBV12-3 or TRBV12-4, the J call TRBJ2-3, with 7 bases lining up with TRBD2. The CDR3 extends over 12 amino acids. The ends lost 7 bases at V and 9 bases at J; junction bases unmatched: 7. The CDR3 loop is CASTPPGGTQYF. The DNA for the CDR3 is TGTGCCAGCACCCCCCCGGGAGGCACGCAGTATTTT.

In this sample, this clonotype turned up a few times. The chain is built from TRBV12-3 or TRBV12-4 and TRBJ1-4; D possibly corresponds to TRBD1 (5 bases). The ends were cut back, 5 bases at V and 0 bases at J, with 10 bases in the middle. The CDR3 is 15 amino acids. CDR3: CASSTGFATNEKLFF. The CDR3 DNA reads TGTGCCAGCAGTACAGGCTTTGCAACTAATGAAAAACTGTTTTTT.

V gene TRBV6-5 combines with J gene TRBJ2-3, with D tentatively TRBD2 (5 bases). The CDR3 runs to 15 residues. Trimming stripped 6 bases from V and 0 bases from J, with 13 bases between. The germline gives CDR1 MNHEY, CDR2 SVGAGI. The chain's CDR3 is CASRRTTGSTDTQYF. The DNA of the CDR3 is TGTGCCAGCAGGAGAACTACGGGAAGCACAGATACGCAGTATTTT.

This clonotype was seen only a few times. The chain uses TRBV9 and TRBJ2-7; D tentatively reads TRBD1 or TRBD2 (5 bases each). Germline CDR1 reads SGDLS; CDR2 reads YYNGEE. This CDR3 has 14 residues. V shed 2 bases and J shed 2 bases, with 11 bases lying between them. The CDR3 here is CASSVGTTTYEQYF. The DNA for the CDR3 is TGTGCCAGCAGCGTGGGGACGACCACCTACGAGCAGTACTTC.

Many counts were recorded for this clonotype. The chain recombines TRBV7-2 with TRBJ2-3, with 7 bases that match TRBD2. The V and J ends lost 2 bases and 0 bases, in that order; junction bases with no gene match: 8. CDR1 and CDR2 (germline): SGHTA, FQGNSA. The CDR3 runs to 17 residues. CDR3 sequence reads: CASSLLGGGTSTDTQYF. In DNA form, the CDR3 reads TGTGCCAGCAGCTTATTGGGCGGGGGTACTAGCACAGATACGCAGTATTTT.